Presented here are 18 T cell receptor beta chains from one specimen sequenced in a study of regulatory T cells in long-lasting Graves disease. Construction of TCR beta libraries relied on iRepertoire HTBI primers and on Arm-PCR targeting CDR3 regions. MiXCR, run by TCRdb on the multiplex PCR reads, gives a single entry per CDR3 protein. In the table there are about 500,000 distinct CDR3 sequences, approximately 12% of which are singletons. Time point given: newly diagnosed GD, antithyroid drugs for less than 3 months. The TCR library was made from RNA extracted from PBMCs. The same specimen was also included in a second study, on T cells in Graves' hyperthyroidism and ophthalmopathy.

The sample consisted of peripheral blood mononuclear cells (PBMCs), taken at new diagnosis, from a patient treated with antithyroid drugs. Source of these receptors: a woman younger than 45 with Graves disease.

Regarding this clonotype: This may stem from a read error, because a much larger clone lies one nucleotide away. The rearrangement uses TRBV13 and TRBJ2-3; D gene uncertain. The V gene's germline CDR1 is PRHDT and CDR2 FYEKMQ (reference sequence). V lost 6 bases to trimming and J lost 6 bases, with 19 bases between them. CDR3 length: 15 residues. CDR3 sequence reads: CASSLISKRMDTQYF. DNA of the CDR3: TGTGCCAGCAGTTTAATATCGAAACGTATGGATACGCAGTATTTT.

This clonotype was recorded at least ten times. The chain carries TRBV7-2 and TRBJ1-1; 8 bases agree with TRBD1. V gave up 3 bases and J gave up 5 bases; unmatched junction bases: 11. In germline, CDR1 is SGHTA, CDR2 FQGNSA. The CDR3 loop spans 16 amino acids. CDR3 DNA sequence: TGTGCCAGCAGCTTCTTATCAGGGGGCTGGGATACTGAAGCTTTCTTT. Translated: CASSFLSGGWDTEAFF. Together with reference TRBV7-2 and TRBJ1-1, the CDR3 gives the full variable domain: GAGVSQSPSNKVTEKGKDVELRCDPISGHTALYWYRQSLGQGLEFLIYFQGNSAPDKSGLPSDRFSAERTGGSVSTLTIQRTQQEDSAVYLCASSFLSGGWDTEAFFGQGTRLTVV.

This chain connects TRBV12-3 or TRBV12-4 to TRBJ2-4; the D is unclear. CDR3 size: 12 residues. V dropped 7 bases and J dropped 9 bases, with 13 bases sitting between them. CDR3 nucleotides: TGTGCCAGCACTAAATACGGCCCCATTCAGTACTTC. Its translation: CASTKYGPIQYF.

This clonotype was seen many times. V is TRBV19 and J is TRBJ1-3; tentative D call: TRBD1 (5 bases). This CDR3 spans 14 amino acids. From germline, CDR1 is LNHDA and CDR2 SQIVND (reference sequence). The ends were cut back, 7 bases at V and 0 bases at J, with 10 bases in the middle. The CDR3 region has the DNA TGTGCCAGTACCCGCGGGGGCTCTGGAAACACCATATATTTT. Translating it yields CASTRGGSGNTIYF.

This clonotype was seen repeatedly, ten times or more. CDR3 DNA sequence: TGTGCCAGCAGCCGGCAACAGGGGATGGGGACTGAAGCTTTCTTT. Translated: CASSRQQGMGTEAFF. The gene calls are TRBV3-1 and TRBJ1-1, with 7 bases that match TRBD1. The trim removed 4 bases at V and 5 bases at J, leaving 10 bases unmatched. The CDR3 is 15 amino acids. From germline, CDR1 is LGHDT and CDR2 YNNKEL (reference sequence).

The table lists this clonotype with a few counts. V usage is TRBV19 and J usage is TRBJ2-2; D gene ambiguous. The CDR3 has 15 residues. Trimming shortened V by 6 bases and J by 0 bases, and 11 bases separated the two germline ends. CDR1 is LNHDA and CDR2 is SQIVND in the germline V gene (reference sequence). The CDR3, as DNA: TGTGCCAGTAGAAAGAGAGAGGCGAACACCGGGGAGCTGTTTTTT. It yields the protein CASRKREANTGELFF.

The chain carries TRBV18 and TRBJ1-2, with D possibly being TRBD1 (6 bases). This CDR3 has 14 amino acids. CDR1 is KGHSH and CDR2 is LQKENI in the germline V gene. The ends were cut back, 0 bases at V and 10 bases at J, with 15 bases in the middle. Here the CDR3 reads CASSPPSGARPYTF. The DNA for the CDR3 is TGTGCCAGCTCACCACCGTCAGGGGCGCGACCCTACACCTTC. Filled out from reference TRBV18 and TRBJ1-2, the complete variable domain reads NAGVMQNPRHLVRRRGQEARLRCSPMKGHSHVYWYRQLPEEGLKFMVYLQKENIIDESGMPKERFSAEFPKEGPSILRIQQVVRGDSAAYFCASSPPSGARPYTFGSGTRLTVV.

This clonotype was recorded many times. The J gene is TRBJ2-1, the V gene TRBV7-2; D unresolved. Germline V CDR1 and CDR2: SGHTA, FQGNSA. Trimming shortened V by 1 base and J by 5 bases, and 9 bases separated the two germline ends. CDR3 length equals 14 residues. The CDR3 protein is CASSLVTMNNEQFF. For the CDR3, the DNA is TGTGCCAGCAGCTTAGTAACTATGAACAATGAGCAGTTCTTC.

The table lists this clonotype with many counts. The V call is TRBV2, the J call TRBJ2-1; 8 bases agree with TRBD1. CDR3 size: 13 residues. The trim removed 7 bases at V and 6 bases at J, leaving 5 bases unmatched. CDR1 and CDR2 (germline): SNHLY, FYNNEI. CDR3 amino acids: CASNPTGVNEQFF. The CDR3 nucleotides read TGTGCCAGCAATCCGACAGGGGTCAATGAGCAGTTCTTC.

This clonotype has only a few counts. The chain is built from TRBV20-1 and TRBJ1-2; weak D call: TRBD1 (6 bases). The CDR3 sequence is 13 residues long. CDR1 DFQATT and CDR2 SNEGSKA come from the germline V gene (reference sequence). Trimming took off 6 bases at V and 5 bases at J, with 16 bases between the two ends. As DNA, the CDR3 is TGCAGTGCCCTAGGGGGGCGCAAGTATGGCTACACCTTC. Protein sequence: CSALGGRKYGYTF.

The chain recombines TRBV29-1 with TRBJ2-3; weak D call: TRBD2 (6 bases). The CDR3 length is 16 residues. The V gene lost 6 bases and the J gene lost 6 bases, with 25 bases spanning the gap. Germline assignment: CDR1 SQVTM and CDR2 ANQGSEA. The CDR3: CSVDTGDSYYRDTQYF. CDR3 sequence (DNA): TGCAGCGTCGATACGGGAGACAGTTATTATCGGGATACGCAGTATTTT.

In this sample, this clonotype turned up many times. The chain carries TRBV2 and TRBJ1-1; the D gene is possibly TRBD1 (5 bases). The germline gives CDR1 SNHLY, CDR2 FYNNEI. The CDR3 consists of 15 residues. V lost 1 base and J lost 0, with 9 bases in between. The CDR3, as DNA: TGTGCCAGCAGTGAAGAGGCCAGGGTGAACACTGAAGCTTTCTTT. Residues: CASSEEARVNTEAFF.

A remark on this clonotype: A single base is all that separates this from a far larger clone, so a read error is likely. V usage is TRBV7-3 and J usage is TRBJ1-1; the D gene is possibly TRBD1 (5 bases). This CDR3 comprises 16 residues. With 8 bases removed from V and 3 bases from J, the gap between germline ends came to 22 bases. Germline V CDR1 and CDR2: SGHTA, FQGTGA. Written as DNA, the CDR3 is TGTGCCAGCGGCCCCGCGTGGGGGGAAGGGTACACTGAAGCTTTCTTT. The encoded protein is CASGPAWGEGYTEAFF.

V usage is TRBV24-1 and J usage is TRBJ1-3; unclear D gene. This CDR3 spans 16 amino acids. Germline CDR1 is KGHDR and CDR2 is SFDVKD. V lost 5 bases and J lost 0, with 13 bases in between. CDR3 region: CATSGSPDSSGNTIYF. The CDR3, as DNA: TGTGCCACCAGTGGGTCTCCCGATAGCTCTGGAAACACCATATATTTT.

This clonotype was detected only a few times. CDR3 nucleotides: TGTGCCAGCAAGGGGACTATTGACACCGGGGAGCTGTTTTTT. Translation gives CASKGTIDTGELFF. J is TRBJ2-2 and V is TRBV12-3 or TRBV12-4, with TRBD2 matching 7 bases. V dropped 7 bases and J dropped 3; count of bases not matched to a gene: 5. The CDR3 loop spans 14 amino acids.

The table lists this clonotype with a few counts. The chain recombines TRBV20-1 with TRBJ2-2; unclear D gene. Germline values: CDR1 DFQATT, CDR2 SNEGSKA (reference sequence). Trimming removed 1 base at V and 5 bases at J, with 17 bases between. The CDR3 totals 16 residues. The CDR3 spells CSARGPGLTGTGELFF. The CDR3 region has the DNA TGCAGTGCTAGAGGACCGGGCCTAACCGGGACCGGGGAGCTGTTTTTT.

This clonotype was observed many times. This chain links TRBV24-1 with TRBJ2-1; no reliable D call. V was shortened by 8 bases and J by 4 bases, with 26 bases between the two germline ends. The CDR3 has 18 residues. Germline CDR1 is KGHDR and CDR2 is SFDVKD. The CDR3 DNA follows: TGTGCCACCATCTCCCCCACGAGCGTAATACGCTCTTACAATGAGCAGTTCTTC. It specifies CATISPTSVIRSYNEQFF.

This clonotype has more than one count but fewer than ten. The chain links TRBV4-1 to TRBJ1-6; D ambiguous. In germline, CDR1 is MGHRA, CDR2 YSYEKL. The V end lost 4 bases, the J end lost 14 bases, and 15 bases lay between the germline ends. The CDR3 consists of 13 residues. CDR3 residues: CASSPRPATALHF. The CDR3 DNA sequence: TGCGCCAGCAGCCCCCGCCCCGCTACCGCCCTCCACTTT.